What follows are 18 T cell receptor beta chains derived from one specimen sequenced in a study of breast tumors, draining lymph nodes, adjacent tissues (dated by TCRdb to 2016 to 2017). The library was produced with multiplex PCR. This sample was sequenced with an Illumina HiSeq 2000. Using fastp trimming at Q25 and MiXCR clonotype assembly, TCRdb reanalyzed the public sequencing data and kept in-frame beta chains. Every CDR3 protein is listed once, alongside the most common genes and DNA of its rows. The sample includes some 31,000 distinct CDR3 sequences, with approximately 63% observed a single time. The top ten clonotypes cover 15% to 20% of the sample. The sample taken for sequencing was breast tumor tissue. The receptors shown here come from a female donor with breast cancer. Some clones in this sample may be carry-over from other donors' samples.

The chain combines TRBV24-1 with TRBJ2-1, with D perhaps matching TRBD2 (5 bases). Germline-derived CDR1 and CDR2 are KGHDR and SFDVKD. The CDR3 runs 12 residues. Trimming took off 4 bases at V and 9 bases at J, with 9 bases between the two ends. CDR3 region: CATSEQTTEQFF. DNA for the CDR3: TGTGCCACCAGTGAGCAGACTACTGAGCAGTTCTTC.

By share, this clonotype counts as medium-sized. The chain employs TRBV13 and TRBJ2-7, with no clear D. The CDR3 sequence is 14 residues long. Between the trimmed V and J ends, which lost 5 bases and 3 bases, there was a span of 14 bases. Germline values: CDR1 PRHDT, CDR2 FYEKMQ (reference sequence). CDR3 in amino acids: CASSGFPKHYEQYF. Written as DNA, the CDR3 is TGTGCCAGCAGCGGGTTCCCTAAACACTACGAGCAGTACTTC.

This sequence joins TRBV7-9 and TRBJ2-2; D is possibly TRBD1 (5 bases). V lost 5 bases and J lost 6, with 10 bases in between. Germline V gene lookup returns CDR1 SEHNR and CDR2 FQNEAQ (reference sequence). The CDR3 has 13 residues. The CDR3, as DNA: TGTGCCAGCAGCCCCAGGGTAGCCGGGGAGCTGTTTTTT. Amino acid sequence: CASSPRVAGELFF.

The genes are TRBV5-1 and TRBJ1-2; 8 bases line up with TRBD1. The V and J ends lost 1 base and 8 bases, in that order; junction bases with no gene match: 7. This CDR3 has 14 residues. CDR1 is SGHRS, CDR2 YFSETQ, per germline. CDR3 residues: CASSLTVQGGGYTF. The CDR3 DNA reads TGCGCCAGCAGCTTGACGGTACAGGGGGGCGGCTACACCTTC.

The gene calls are TRBV4-3 and TRBJ2-2; D gene ambiguous. CDR1 is LGHNA, CDR2 YSLEER, per germline. The CDR3 totals 13 residues. The V gene lost 0 bases and the J gene lost 6 bases, with 5 bases spanning the gap. DNA for the CDR3: TGCGCCAGCAGCCAAGATCGGGCCGGGGAGCTGTTTTTT. Translated, it gives CASSQDRAGELFF.

V gene TRBV19 combines with J gene TRBJ2-3; D is possibly TRBD1 (6 bases). Between the trimmed V and J ends, which lost 5 bases and 1 base, there was a span of 10 bases. CDR1 is LNHDA, CDR2 SQIVND, per germline (reference sequence). CDR3 length: 14 amino acids. The CDR3 nucleotides read TGTGCCAGTAGTTCATGGACAGGCACAGATACGCAGTATTTT. Translation: CASSSWTGTDTQYF.

This clonotype is medium-sized within its sample. The chain couples TRBV7-2 to TRBJ2-7; 11 bases fit TRBD2. V gave up 3 bases and J gave up 4 bases; unmatched junction bases: 5. Germline values: CDR1 SGHTA, CDR2 FQGNSA. The CDR3 totals 15 residues. The CDR3 loop reads CASSLTSGDLYEQYF. As DNA, the CDR3 is TGTGCCAGCAGCTTGACTAGCGGGGACCTATACGAGCAGTACTTC.

This clonotype was counted at least ten times. The gene calls are TRBV5-1 and TRBJ1-1; D gene unclear. CDR3 length equals 13 residues. In germline, CDR1 is SGHRS, CDR2 YFSETQ. Trimming took 0 bases from V and 2 from J, leaving 5 bases between them. The chain's CDR3 is CASSLGHNTEAFF. As DNA, the CDR3 is TGCGCCAGCAGCTTGGGACACAACACTGAAGCTTTCTTT.

With respect to this clonotype: A junction end diverges from the germline sequence, so it may reflect a read error. The chain couples TRBV28 to TRBJ1-5; D is possibly TRBD1 (5 bases). Germline V gene sequence: CDR1 MDHEN, CDR2 SYDVKM. The CDR3 extends over 15 amino acids. The CDR3 nucleotides are TGCGCCAGCAGTTTATCTCTCAGGGCAGGTGGGCCCCAGCATTTT. This sequence encodes CASSLSLRAGGPQHF.

The V and J genes are TRBV20-1 and TRBJ1-5; D is unresolved. V lost 1 base and J lost 12, with 10 bases in between. There are 11 residues in the CDR3. CDR1 DFQATT and CDR2 SNEGSKA come from the germline V gene (reference sequence). The CDR3 DNA reads TGCAGTGCTAGAGCCTCCCGGGTCCAGCATTTT. It codes for CSARASRVQHF.

There are many counts of this clonotype. The chain is built from TRBV5-6 and TRBJ1-2; TRBD1 matches at 10 bases. Per the germline V gene, CDR1 is SGHDT and CDR2 is YYEEEE. The CDR3 sequence is 15 residues long. V lost 4 bases, J lost 4 bases, and 7 bases stayed unmatched. CDR3 nucleotide sequence: TGTGCCAGCAGCGGGGGGACAGGGGCAATCTATGGCTACACCTTC. Translating gives CASSGGTGAIYGYTF.

The V gene is TRBV7-9, the J gene TRBJ1-4, with a tentative D call TRBD1 (5 bases). The CDR3 covers 12 residues. The germline V gene has CDR1 SEHNR and CDR2 FQNEAQ (reference sequence). With 3 bases removed from V and 7 bases from J, the gap between germline ends came to 6 bases. The CDR3 sequence: CASSLTVEKLFF. Written as DNA, the CDR3 is TGTGCCAGCAGCTTGACAGTTGAAAAACTGTTTTTT.

This clonotype was found a few times. Its ends do not fully match the called genes, so a read error is possible. The chain uses TRBV18 and TRBJ1-1, with TRBD1 identical over 9 bases. Germline CDR1 and CDR2: KGHSH and LQKENI. The CDR3 length is 15 residues. CDR3 protein: CASSSRTGENTEAFF. In nucleotides, the CDR3 is TGTGCCAGCTCATCACGGACAGGGGAGAACACTGAGGCTTTCTTT.

The rearrangement uses TRBV5-1 and TRBJ2-6, with TRBD1 identical over 7 bases. With 0 bases clipped from V and 3 bases from J, the junction kept 9 bases outside the gene matches. CDR1 SGHRS and CDR2 YFSETQ come from the germline V gene. The CDR3 loop spans 18 amino acids. The CDR3 coding sequence is TGCGCCAGCAGCTTGGGCTCAACAGGGGTTTTTGGGGCCAACGTCCTGACTTTC. Its translation: CASSLGSTGVFGANVLTF.

V and J are TRBV4-1 and TRBJ1-2; no reliable D call. The germline CDR1 and CDR2 sequences are MGHRA and YSYEKL. V lost 3 bases and J lost 5, with 16 bases in between. This CDR3 contains 15 residues. The CDR3 sequence is CASSQARMGRYGYTF. Written as DNA, the CDR3 is TGCGCCAGCAGCCAGGCACGGATGGGGAGGTATGGCTACACCTTC.

This clonotype was recorded many times. The chain links TRBV2 to TRBJ2-5; 8 nucleotides agree with TRBD2. With 6 bases clipped from V and 0 bases from J, the junction kept 9 bases outside the gene matches. This CDR3 contains 16 residues. Germline assignment: CDR1 SNHLY and CDR2 FYNNEI. DNA of the CDR3: TGTGCCAGCAGCCGGGGGGGGGGCGGGTACCAAGAGACCCAGTACTTC. Protein: CASSRGGGGYQETQYF.

The sample holds a few counts of this clonotype. The V call is TRBV2, the J call TRBJ2-1; 7 bases line up with TRBD1. This CDR3 comprises 12 residues. The germline V gene has CDR1 SNHLY and CDR2 FYNNEI. V was clipped by 6 bases and J by 8 bases; unmatched bases: 4. CDR3 sequence reads: CASSTGEDEQFF. CDR3 in DNA: TGTGCCAGCAGCACAGGGGAAGATGAGCAGTTCTTC.

This clonotype was detected ten times or more. The CDR3: CASSLPNLDSQRYF. CDR3 nucleotides: TGCGCCAGCAGCTTGCCGAATCTAGACAGCCAGAGGTACTTC. The rearrangement uses TRBV5-1 and TRBJ2-5, with TRBD1 as a possible D gene (5 bases). The V gene lost 1 base and the J gene lost 13 bases, with 20 bases spanning the gap. The CDR3 consists of 14 residues. Germline loops: CDR1 SGHRS, CDR2 YFSETQ. Using reference TRBV5-1 and TRBJ2-5 for the parts outside the CDR3, the full variable domain is KAGVTQTPRYLIKTRGQQVTLSCSPISGHRSVSWYQQTPGQGLQFLFEYFSETQRNKGNFPGRFSGRQFSNSRSEMNVSTLELGDSALYLCASSLPNLDSQRYFGPGTRLLVL.